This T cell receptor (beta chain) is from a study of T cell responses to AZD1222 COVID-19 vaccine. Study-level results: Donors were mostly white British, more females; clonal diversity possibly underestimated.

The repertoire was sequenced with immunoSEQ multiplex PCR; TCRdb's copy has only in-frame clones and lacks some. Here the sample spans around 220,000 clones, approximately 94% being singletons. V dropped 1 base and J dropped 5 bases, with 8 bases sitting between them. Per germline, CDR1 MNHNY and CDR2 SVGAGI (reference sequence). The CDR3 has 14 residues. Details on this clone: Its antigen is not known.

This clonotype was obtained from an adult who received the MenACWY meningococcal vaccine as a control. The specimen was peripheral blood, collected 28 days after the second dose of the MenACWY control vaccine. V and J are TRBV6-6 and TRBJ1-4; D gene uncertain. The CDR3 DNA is TGTGCCAGCAGTTACTTGGGGAGCAATGAAAAACTGTTTTTT. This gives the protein CASSYLGSNEKLFF.